One and the same sample provided the 18 T cell receptor beta chains below, sequenced in a study of T cells after yellow fever vaccination. TCRdb processed the 5' RACE reads anew with MiXCR; each CDR3 protein has one entry. The top ten clones hold less than 30% of a sample with around 110,000 distinct CDR3 sequences, around 8% of them seen once. Source: CD8+ T cells sorted from PBMCs, taken 45 days after the yellow fever booster vaccination. Receptors were obtained from a young man who received the YFV17D yellow fever vaccine.

This clonotype was picked up many times. The V call is TRBV18, the J call TRBJ1-5; D not certain. V dropped 4 bases and J dropped 0 bases, with 19 bases sitting between them. The germline V gene encodes CDR1 KGHSH and CDR2 LQKENI. The CDR3 spans 18 residues. The CDR3 DNA sequence: TGTGCCAGCTCACTTAATCATCCGGCGGACTATAGCAATCAGCCCCAGCATTTT. It translates to CASSLNHPADYSNQPQHF. Combining the CDR3 with reference TRBV18 and TRBJ1-5 gives the whole variable domain NAGVMQNPRHLVRRRGQEARLRCSPMKGHSHVYWYRQLPEEGLKFMVYLQKENIIDESGMPKERFSAEFPKEGPSILRIQQVVRGDSAAYFCASSLNHPADYSNQPQHFGDGTRLSIL.

This clonotype has at least ten counts. V gene TRBV4-3 combines with J gene TRBJ2-1, with D tentatively TRBD2 (6 bases). Trimming removed 1 base from V and 1 base from J, with 8 bases in between. CDR3 length: 15 residues. Germline values: CDR1 LGHNA, CDR2 YSLEER. The CDR3 nucleotides are TGCGCCAGCAGCCAAGCCGGAGGGTCCTACAATGAGCAGTTCTTC. Its protein product is CASSQAGGSYNEQFF.

CDR3 loop: CASSQVENEQFF. The CDR3 bases are TGCGCCAGCAGCCAAGTGGAGAATGAGCAGTTCTTC. The V call is TRBV4-1, the J call TRBJ2-1; no clear D. This CDR3 has 12 residues. V was cut by 1 base and J by 7 bases, with 5 bases left in between. Germline V gene lookup returns CDR1 MGHRA and CDR2 YSYEKL.

This clonotype was seen at least ten times. V is TRBV5-6 and J is TRBJ1-1; D gene uncertain. Germline V gives CDR1 SGHDT, CDR2 YYEEEE. There are 14 residues in the CDR3. V lost 4 bases, J lost 1 base, and 11 bases lay in between. The DNA of the CDR3 is TGTGCCAGCAGCAGGGATCCAGGGAACACTGAAGCTTTCTTT. Translated: CASSRDPGNTEAFF.

V usage is TRBV5-1 and J usage is TRBJ2-7; no firm D call. V gave up 3 bases and J gave up 0 bases, with 13 bases separating them. Germline assignment: CDR1 SGHRS and CDR2 YFSETQ. This CDR3 region has 15 residues. CDR3 bases: TGCGCCAGCAGCTCCACCGGGCCGAGCTCCTACGAGCAGTACTTC. Translation: CASSSTGPSSYEQYF. The entire variable domain, with the rest obtained from reference TRBV5-1 and TRBJ2-7, is as follows: KAGVTQTPRYLIKTRGQQVTLSCSPISGHRSVSWYQQTPGQGLQFLFEYFSETQRNKGNFPGRFSGRQFSNSRSEMNVSTLELGDSALYLCASSSTGPSSYEQYFGPGTRLTVT.

This clonotype was found a few times. This chain connects TRBV4-3 to TRBJ2-5; 8 bases line up with TRBD1. The V segment lost 4 bases and the J segment 2 bases; nucleotides outside the gene matches: 6. The CDR3 extends over 15 amino acids. The germline CDR1 and CDR2 sequences are LGHNA and YSLEER. The CDR3 DNA sequence: TGCGCCAGCAGCCTTTCGGGACAGGAACAAGAGACCCAGTACTTC. Translated: CASSLSGQEQETQYF.

This clonotype was recorded at least ten times. The rearrangement joins TRBV11-2 to TRBJ2-1; no firm D call. Trimming cost V 5 bases and J 3 bases, with 8 bases left between them. The CDR3 consists of 13 residues. The V gene's germline CDR1 is SGHAT and CDR2 FQNNGV. CDR3 in DNA: TGTGCCAGCAGCAAAGCTTACTACAATGAGCAGTTCTTC. It yields the protein CASSKAYYNEQFF.

This clonotype was counted at least ten times. The chain recombines TRBV6-5 with TRBJ2-7; a weak D match, TRBD1 (6 bases). The CDR3 has 12 amino acids. Germline CDR1 reads MNHEY; CDR2 reads SVGAGI. Trimming took off 10 bases at V and 4 bases at J, with 14 bases between the two ends. The CDR3 bases are TGTGCCACCCGGGACAAACGGTACGAGCAGTACTTC. Amino acids: CATRDKRYEQYF.

V is TRBV28 and J is TRBJ2-2; either TRBD1 or TRBD2 may fit D (5 bases each). Germline loops: CDR1 MDHEN, CDR2 SYDVKM. The CDR3 runs 15 residues. V was clipped by 6 bases and J by 2 bases, with 13 bases between them. Here the CDR3 DNA reads TGTGCCAGCAGCCCCGGGACCCTCAACACCGGGGAGCTGTTTTTT. It yields the protein CASSPGTLNTGELFF.

This clonotype was detected a few times. The chain recombines TRBV11-2 with TRBJ2-7; 10 bases fit TRBD1. The V and J ends lost 2 bases and 1 base, in that order; junction bases with no gene match: 5. The CDR3 is 16 amino acids. CDR1 and CDR2 from the germline V gene are SGHAT and FQNNGV. The CDR3 coding sequence is TGTGCCAGCAGCTTATCGTGGACAGGGGGTTCCTACGAGCAGTACTTC. Translation: CASSLSWTGGSYEQYF.

This clonotype was detected ten times or more. V gene TRBV6-2 or TRBV6-3 combines with J gene TRBJ1-1, with D uncertain. V lost 1 base, J lost 1 base, and 16 bases lay in between. From germline, CDR1 is MNHEY and CDR2 SVGEGT. The CDR3 sequence is 17 residues long. The CDR3 is CASSYYRAQLPNTEAFF. CDR3 bases: TGTGCCAGCAGTTACTACAGAGCCCAGCTACCGAACACTGAAGCTTTCTTT.

This clonotype was seen many times. This chain uses TRBV5-5 with TRBJ2-5, with TRBD1 identical over 7 bases. In germline, CDR1 is SGHKS, CDR2 YYEKEE (reference sequence). CDR3 length: 14 residues. The V segment lost 5 bases and the J segment 1 base; nucleotides outside the gene matches: 5. The CDR3 DNA follows: TGTGCCAGCAGTTCGGGACAGACCCAAGAGACCCAGTACTTC. Translating gives CASSSGQTQETQYF.

There are many counts of this clonotype. The J gene is TRBJ2-3, the V gene TRBV7-6; 11 nucleotides match TRBD2. Germline V gives CDR1 SGHVS, CDR2 FNYEAQ. The CDR3 runs to 19 residues. After removal of 4 bases from V and 4 bases from J, the junction contained 16 bases not matched to a gene. CDR3 DNA: TGTGCCAGCAGCTACGAGGCCCTATTAGCGGGAGGGAGGGCAGATACGCAGTATTTT. This codes for CASSYEALLAGGRADTQYF. The full variable domain, completed using reference TRBV7-6 and TRBJ2-3, is GAGVSQSPRYKVTKRGQDVALRCDPISGHVSLYWYRQALGQGPEFLTYFNYEAQQDKSGLPNDRFSAERPEGSISTLTIQRTEQRDSAMYRCASSYEALLAGGRADTQYFGPGTRLTVL.

This clonotype was recorded a few times. The rearrangement links TRBV4-3 to TRBJ2-7; 10 positions match TRBD2. The CDR3 consists of 15 residues. The J segment lost 4 bases and the V segment lost 0 bases, leaving 3 bases of the junction unmatched. Looked up from germline, CDR1 is LGHNA and CDR2 is YSLEER. The CDR3 sequence: CASSQEASGRYEQYF. For the CDR3, the DNA is TGCGCCAGCAGCCAAGAGGCTAGCGGGAGATACGAGCAGTACTTC.

Many counts were recorded for this clonotype. J is TRBJ2-3 and V is TRBV7-2; D not resolved. The germline CDR1 and CDR2 sequences are SGHTA and FQGNSA. CDR3 length: 16 amino acids. V gave up 5 bases and J gave up 1 base, with 16 bases separating them. The CDR3 DNA follows: TGTGCCAGCAGCCCCGGGCCTTATTCTCGCACAGATACGCAGTATTTT. Residues: CASSPGPYSRTDTQYF. Looking up the rest from reference TRBV7-2 and TRBJ2-3 gives the full variable domain: GAGVSQSPSNKVTEKGKDVELRCDPISGHTALYWYRQSLGQGLEFLIYFQGNSAPDKSGLPSDRFSAERTGGSVSTLTIQRTQQEDSAVYLCASSPGPYSRTDTQYFGPGTRLTVL.

This clonotype occurred many times. The rearrangement joins TRBV29-1 to TRBJ2-7; TRBD1 matches at 10 bases. The CDR3 runs 13 residues. Germline loops: CDR1 SQVTM, CDR2 ANQGSEA. V lost 7 bases, J lost 6 bases, and 9 bases stayed unmatched. The CDR3 DNA sequence: TGCAGCGCCTCGGGGACAGGGGTTGCCGAGCAGTACTTC. It codes for CSASGTGVAEQYF.

At least ten counts were recorded for this clonotype. The chain links TRBV4-3 to TRBJ2-2; 7 nucleotides line up with TRBD1. Germline values: CDR1 LGHNA, CDR2 YSLEER. The CDR3 totals 17 residues. V gave up 0 bases and J gave up 2 bases; unmatched junction bases: 6. This CDR3 reads CASSQDRGQPNTGELFF. In nucleotides, the CDR3 is TGCGCCAGCAGCCAAGACAGGGGACAGCCAAACACCGGGGAGCTGTTTTTT.

This chain joins TRBV2 and TRBJ2-1, with 13 nucleotides matching TRBD2. Germline CDR1 is SNHLY and CDR2 is FYNNEI. This CDR3 has 18 residues. Trimming at V came to 11 bases and at J to 4 bases, leaving 17 bases not matched to a gene. DNA for the CDR3: TGTGCCTTCAGTTCAGGAACTAGCGGGAGGGCCGTATACAATGAGCAGTTCTTC. As protein: CAFSSGTSGRAVYNEQFF.